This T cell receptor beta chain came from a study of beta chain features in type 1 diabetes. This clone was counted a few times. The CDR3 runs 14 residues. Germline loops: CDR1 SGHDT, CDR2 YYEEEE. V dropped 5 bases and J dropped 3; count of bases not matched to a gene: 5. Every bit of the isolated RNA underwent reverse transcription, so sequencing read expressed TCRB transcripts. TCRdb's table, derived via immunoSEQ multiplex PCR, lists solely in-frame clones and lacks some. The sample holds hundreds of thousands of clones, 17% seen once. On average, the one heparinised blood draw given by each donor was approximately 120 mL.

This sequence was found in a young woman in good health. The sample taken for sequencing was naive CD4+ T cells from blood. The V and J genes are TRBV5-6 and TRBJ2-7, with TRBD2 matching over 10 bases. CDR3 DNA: TGTGCCAGCAGTTCTCCTAGCGGGGGCTACGAGCAGTACTTC. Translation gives CASSSPSGGYEQYF. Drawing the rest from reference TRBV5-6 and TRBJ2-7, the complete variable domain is DAGVTQSPTHLIKTRGQQVTLRCSPKSGHDTVSWYQQALGQGPQFIFQYYEEEERQRGNFPDRFSGHQFPNYSSELNVNALLLGDSALYLCASSSPSGGYEQYFGPGTRLTVT.